This record concerns one T cell receptor beta chain sequence. No cognate antigen has been identified for it. There are no base qualities to consult, and no much larger clone falls within one base. Donors were healthy HIV-negative adults with no recently reported acute infections or vaccinations. Every donor was a Caucasian adult living in Nashville, Tennessee, USA. Magnetic negative selection was used to enrich CD4+ T cells, after which naive cells were positively selected on CD45RA and the negative fraction became the memory subset. After blood collection by leukapheresis, PBMCs were isolated using Ficoll-Histopaque density gradient centrifugation and then cryopreserved in the vapor phase of liquid nitrogen. Analytical flow cytometry was used to check the purity and quantity of each magnetically sorted T cell population. Genomic DNA was isolated from each sorted fraction and quantified by UV absorbance on a Nanodrop 2000c.

This sample stems from a study of shared clonotypes between healthy human individuals (dated by TCRdb to the early 2020s). About the investigation overall: The cohort included a few men and a couple of women between 18 and 49 years of age. For each donor, three plates each were used for CD4 naive and CD4 memory, two plates were used for CD8 naive, and one plate was used for CD8 memory. The study deeply sequenced blood TCR repertoires of 5 or 6 healthy adults to estimate repertoire size and the extent of clonotype sharing between individuals. To increase sequencing depth and limit assay-specific biases, different laboratories used diverse techniques to prepare libraries and sequence TCR repertoires. Leukapheresis yielded between about 0.9 and 9 billion PBMCs per donor. Broader findings and caveats from the paper: Sharing across a few donors was observed for 4.5% to 6.5% of naive CD4, 3.5% of naive CD8, roughly 2.3% of memory CD4, and around 0.4% of memory CD8 clonotypes. Sampling was restricted to blood, and TCR repertoires in tissue are likely to differ from TCR repertoires in blood. Compared with non-shared clonotypes, the clonotypes found in all four sorted-subset donors had higher generation probabilities. Naive subsets generally had larger estimated clonotype richness than memory subsets. Based on pairwise subsampling, the degree of clonotype sharing among donors was expected to be affected by sequencing depth. Even with the large sequencing depth, rarefaction of the sorted-subset datasets indicated that sequencing was incomplete. Because the study included a small number of donors, the genetic and exposure-history diversity represented was limited.

The CDR1 and CDR2 encoded by the germline V gene are SGHRS and YFSETQ. V is clipped by 5 bases and J by 2 bases, and the sequence between their germline boundaries is 13 bases long. The CDR3 has 14 amino acids, counting the end cysteine and phenylalanine. The only DNA kept is the CDR3, 42 bases in frame from the first base. Using the deep immunoSEQ assay, multiplex PCR amplified TCR CDR3 regions from genomic DNA. Extracted genomic DNA from each cell subset was distributed evenly across all wells of several immunoSEQ 96-well plates, and each plate was treated as a replicate. For sorted subsets, each replicate PCR was loaded with roughly 0.2 ug genomic DNA, equivalent to 32,000 or so T cell genomes. The purified libraries were quantified using a Qubit 3.0 fluorometer, sized with a Bioanalyzer 2100, and then quantified again using the KAPA Library Quantification kit. A separate single-read 150-cycle Illumina NextSeq 550 flow cell was used to sequence each immunoSEQ 96-well plate. The paper's data handling went like this. Because the immunoSEQ output included only junctional sequences and no quality scores, the filtering could not be the same as the filtering used for full-length reads. To assign V/J genes and CDR3, sequences were annotated using PyIR, a Python wrapper for IgBLAST v1.9, with IMGT germline references. Reads were removed for weak V/J assignments (E-value above 1e-6), missing CDR3, stop codons, out-of-frame junctions, or ambiguous translated residues. V3J clonotypes were defined by identical inferred V gene, J gene, and CDR3 amino acid sequence. Percentage overlap between repertoires was calculated by dividing the number of shared unique clonotypes by the size of the smaller repertoire. Three approaches were used to assess repertoire richness: RTK rarefaction, the Chao1 estimator, and Recon v2.1 estimates of unobserved clonotypes. OLGA was used to compute generation probabilities for all TCRbeta clonotypes that the gDNA method yielded from a few donors. The clones in this table, taken by TCRdb from immuneACCESS, are in-frame only. Not every clone is retained; where verified, under half of the shortfall comes from an unresolved V gene, and the cause of the rest is unknown. The D gene and trimming were derived from the DNA, and the V and J assignments and clone size from that table. The sample yields millions of clones; more than 85% were counted once. The ten top clones hold around 0.4% of the sample.

The rearrangement joined TRBV5-1 to TRBJ2-5; a weak D assignment points to TRBD2 (5 bases agree). The sample consisted of naive CD4+ T cells from PBMCs. According to the study, the label for this sample's cell subset or site signals: CD45RA+ positively selected. The TCR was taken from a man between 18 and 29 years old in good health. Some clones in this sample may be carry-over from other donors' samples. The CDR3 protein is CASSGSLRQETQYF. The DNA reads TGCGCCAGCAGTGGGAGTCTGCGACAAGAGACCCAGTACTTC.